One sample yielded the 2 T cell receptor beta chains listed below, sequenced in a study of control samples from healthy donors and cancer patients. Profiling relied on immunoSEQ multiplex PCR, and the TCRdb table lists in-frame clones only, not all of them. The sample includes 50,000 or so clones, 93% seen only once; the top ten take 20% to 30%. The sample comprised PBMCs. Source of these receptors: a woman in her forties or fifties with head and neck cancer.

This clone was found once. Here the CDR3 DNA reads TGTGCCAGCAGGCCCCCGGGACTAGCGGGAGACGAGCAGTTCTTC. Encoded protein: CASRPPGLAGDEQFF. The chain joins TRBV7-3 to TRBJ2-1; TRBD2 aligns across 14 bases. Unmatched junction bases numbered 8, after V lost 6 bases and J lost 10 bases. From germline, CDR1 is SGHTA and CDR2 FQGTGA. This CDR3 region has 15 residues.

V is TRBV19 and J is TRBJ1-2; D remains unclear. CDR3 length: 11 residues. V lost 8 bases, J lost 10 bases, and 14 bases lay in between. Germline CDR1 is LNHDA and CDR2 is SQIVND (reference sequence). The CDR3 region is CASSDGLSYTF. The DNA of the CDR3 is TGTGCCAGTTCGGACGGCTTGTCCTACACCTTC.